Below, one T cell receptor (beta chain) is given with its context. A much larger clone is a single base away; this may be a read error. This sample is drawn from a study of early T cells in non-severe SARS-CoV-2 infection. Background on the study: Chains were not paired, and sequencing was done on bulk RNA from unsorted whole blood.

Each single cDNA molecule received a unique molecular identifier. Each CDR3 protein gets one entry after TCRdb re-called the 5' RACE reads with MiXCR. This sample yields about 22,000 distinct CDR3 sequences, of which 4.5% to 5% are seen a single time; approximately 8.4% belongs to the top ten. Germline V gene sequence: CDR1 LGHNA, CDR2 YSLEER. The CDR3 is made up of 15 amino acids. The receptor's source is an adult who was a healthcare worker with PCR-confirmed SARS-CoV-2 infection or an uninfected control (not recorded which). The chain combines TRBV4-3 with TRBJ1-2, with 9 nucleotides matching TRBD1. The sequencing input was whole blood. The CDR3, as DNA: TGCACCAGCAGCCAAGGGACAGGGAAGTTCAATGGCTACACCTTC. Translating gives CTSSQGTGKFNGYTF.